The next 14 T cell receptor beta chains were all read from a single sample in a study of blood T cell repertoires in COVID-19. Some clones are missing from TCRdb's copy, which holds only in-frame ones; the method was immunoSEQ multiplex PCR. The data show about 110,000 clones, approximately 70% seen once. The specimen sequenced was peripheral blood. The receptors were sampled from a human donor with acute or convalescent COVID-19. The donor label of this sample is uncertain.

As to this clone: Distinct nucleotide sequences in the sample also encode this CDR3. The chain uses TRBV6-5 and TRBJ1-1; 9 positions agree with TRBD1. This CDR3 is 12 amino acids long. Germline CDR1 is MNHEY and CDR2 is SVGAGI. Trimming cost V 6 bases and J 8 bases; bases outside gene matches: 4. CDR3 coding DNA: TGTGCCAGCAGACCCGACAGGGGGGAAGCTTTCTTT. Protein: CASRPDRGEAFF.

The chain combines TRBV2 with TRBJ1-3; 8 bases fit TRBD1. The V gene's germline CDR1 is SNHLY and CDR2 FYNNEI. CDR3 length: 17 residues. V was clipped by 2 bases and J by 0 bases; unmatched bases: 6. The DNA for the CDR3 is TGTGCCAGCAGTGAACCCCAGGGGGCGAGCTCTGGAAACACCATATATTTT. Encoded protein: CASSEPQGASSGNTIYF.

J is TRBJ2-1 and V is TRBV15, with 11 positions matching TRBD2. The CDR3 covers 15 residues. Looked up from germline, CDR1 is LNHNV and CDR2 is YYDKDF (reference sequence). The junction had 10 bases not matched to a gene; V was cut back by 3 bases and J by 12 bases. The CDR3 DNA sequence: TGTGCCACCAGCAGGGTTTATAGCGGGGGGGCCCCGCAGTTCTTC. Translation: CATSRVYSGGAPQFF. The full variable domain, completed using reference TRBV15 and TRBJ2-1, is DAMVIQNPRYQVTQFGKPVTLSCSQTLNHNVMYWYQQKSSQAPKLLFHYYDKDFNNEADTPDNFQSRRPNTSFCFLDIRSPGLGDTAMYLCATSRVYSGGAPQFFGPGTRLTVL.

This clone was seen only once. This chain links TRBV25-1 with TRBJ1-2; 9 bases fit TRBD1. Losses at the gene ends were 6 bases for V and 5 bases for J; bases not matched to a gene: 13. Germline assignment: CDR1 MGHDK and CDR2 SYGVNS. The CDR3 sequence is 16 residues long. In nucleotides, the CDR3 is TGTGCCAGCAGCCGAAGCCCGGGGACAGGGAGTTATGGCTACACCTTC. Its translation is CASSRSPGTGSYGYTF.

V usage is TRBV19 and J usage is TRBJ1-2, with D unclear. Germline lookup yields CDR1 LNHDA and CDR2 SQIVND (reference sequence). V was pared by 10 bases and J by 5 bases, with 26 bases between. The CDR3 consists of 16 residues. The CDR3, as DNA: TGTGCCACCCTTGGCCGAAGTGGAGGGTGGAATTATGGCTACACCTTC. Its translation: CATLGRSGGWNYGYTF.

The rearrangement links TRBV7-2 to TRBJ2-1, with 8 bases aligning to TRBD2. V lost 3 bases, J lost 8 bases, and 9 bases stayed unmatched. The CDR3 spans 15 residues. Germline V gene lookup returns CDR1 SGHTA and CDR2 FQGNSA. The CDR3 protein is CASSFGGALLDEQFF. In DNA, the CDR3 is TGTGCCAGCAGCTTCGGGGGGGCCCTCCTGGATGAGCAGTTCTTC.

This clone was picked up one time. In DNA, the CDR3 is TGTGCCAGCAGTTTAATCCGGGACAATCAGCCCCAGCATTTT. Amino acid sequence: CASSLIRDNQPQHF. This chain uses TRBV28 with TRBJ1-5; D ambiguous. This CDR3 has 14 amino acids. Germline V gene sequence: CDR1 MDHEN, CDR2 SYDVKM. V was clipped by 2 bases and J by 3 bases, with 8 bases between them.

This clone came up once. The V and J genes are TRBV6-5 and TRBJ1-2, with D perhaps matching TRBD1 (5 bases). V was shortened by 0 bases and J by 4 bases, with 15 bases between the two germline ends. Germline loops: CDR1 MNHEY, CDR2 SVGAGI. There are 16 residues in the CDR3. The CDR3 DNA sequence: TGTGCCAGCAGTTACTCGAAGGGTGGGGGGATCTATGGCTACACCTTC. Its translation: CASSYSKGGGIYGYTF.

The CDR3 DNA follows: TGCGCCAGCAGCTTACGGGTGGGAGCGGGTGAGAACACCGGGGAGCTGTTTTTT. This encodes CASSLRVGAGENTGELFF. The chain couples TRBV5-1 to TRBJ2-2; D is perhaps TRBD2 (6 bases). CDR3 size: 18 residues. V gave up 2 bases and J gave up 1 base, with 18 bases separating them. CDR1 and CDR2 from the germline V gene are SGHRS and YFSETQ.

This CDR3 is CASSLHGDRSYEQYV. The CDR3, as DNA: TGTGCCAGCAGCTTGCACGGGGATAGATCCTACGAGCAGTACGTC. The V and J genes are TRBV5-5 and TRBJ2-7; D may be TRBD2 (5 bases). Looked up from germline, CDR1 is SGHKS and CDR2 is YYEKEE (reference sequence). The CDR3 consists of 15 residues. Trimming shortened V by 1 base and J by 1 base, and 12 bases separated the two germline ends.

V gene TRBV6-5 combines with J gene TRBJ2-7; TRBD1 agrees at 9 bases. Germline CDR1 is MNHEY and CDR2 is SVGAGI. V lost 5 bases, J lost 5 bases, and 7 bases stayed unmatched. The CDR3 sequence is 14 residues long. CDR3 amino acids: CASSLIQGAHEQYF. CDR3 in DNA: TGTGCCAGCAGTCTAATACAGGGGGCCCACGAGCAGTACTTC.

This rearrangement joins TRBV13 to TRBJ2-1; 11 bases are a match to TRBD2. Germline lookup yields CDR1 PRHDT and CDR2 FYEKMQ (reference sequence). There are 18 residues in the CDR3. V lost 2 bases, J lost 6 bases, and 12 bases stayed unmatched. The CDR3 spells CASSLLASGGQKSNEQFF. Written as DNA, the CDR3 is TGTGCCAGCAGCTTACTAGCTAGCGGGGGGCAAAAGAGCAATGAGCAGTTCTTC.

The V and J genes are TRBV5-1 and TRBJ2-3; possibly TRBD1 for D (6 bases). Germline V lookup: CDR1 SGHRS, CDR2 YFSETQ. This CDR3 contains 16 residues. Trimming left V 3 bases short and J 0 bases short, with 14 bases between. The CDR3 DNA reads TGCGCCAGCAGCTCCGGACAGACAACCAGCACAGATACGCAGTATTTT. It codes for CASSSGQTTSTDTQYF.

V gene TRBV9 combines with J gene TRBJ1-2; perhaps TRBD1 as D (5 bases). V lost 4 bases, J lost 4 bases, and 11 bases lay in between. Germline-derived CDR1 and CDR2 are SGDLS and YYNGEE. There are 13 residues in the CDR3. CDR3 in amino acids: CASSRGISYGYTF. CDR3 DNA: TGTGCCAGCAGCAGGGGAATATCCTATGGCTACACCTTC. The whole variable domain, filled in from reference TRBV9 and TRBJ1-2, reads DSGVTQTPKHLITATGQRVTLRCSPRSGDLSVYWYQQSLDQGLQFLIQYYNGEERAKGNILERFSAQQFPDLHSELNLSSLELGDSALYFCASSRGISYGYTFGSGTRLTVV.